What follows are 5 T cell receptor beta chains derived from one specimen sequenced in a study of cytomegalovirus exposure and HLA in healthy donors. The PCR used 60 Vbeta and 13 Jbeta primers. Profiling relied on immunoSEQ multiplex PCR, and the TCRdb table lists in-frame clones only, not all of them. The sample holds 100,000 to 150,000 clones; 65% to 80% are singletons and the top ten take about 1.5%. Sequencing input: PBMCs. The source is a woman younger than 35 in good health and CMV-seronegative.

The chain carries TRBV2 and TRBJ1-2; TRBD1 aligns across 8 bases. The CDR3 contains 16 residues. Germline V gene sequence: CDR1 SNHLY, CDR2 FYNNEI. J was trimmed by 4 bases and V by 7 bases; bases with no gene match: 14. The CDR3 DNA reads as TGTGCCAGCACGAGGACAGGGTCCGTGCTCGGCTATGGCTACACCTTC. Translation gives CASTRTGSVLGYGYTF.

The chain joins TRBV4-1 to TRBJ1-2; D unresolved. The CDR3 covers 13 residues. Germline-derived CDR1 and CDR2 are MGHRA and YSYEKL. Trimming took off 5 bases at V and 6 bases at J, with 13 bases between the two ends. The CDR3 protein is CASSANMRDGYTF. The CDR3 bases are TGCGCCAGCAGCGCCAACATGAGGGATGGCTACACCTTC.

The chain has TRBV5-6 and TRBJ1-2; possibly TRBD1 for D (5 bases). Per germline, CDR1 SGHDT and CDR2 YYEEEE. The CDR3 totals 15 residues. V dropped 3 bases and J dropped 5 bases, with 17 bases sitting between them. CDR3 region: CASSSGRGEGYGYTF. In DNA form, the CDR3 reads TGTGCCAGCAGCTCCGGCCGGGGGGAGGGGTATGGCTACACCTTC. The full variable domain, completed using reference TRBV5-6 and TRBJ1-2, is DAGVTQSPTHLIKTRGQQVTLRCSPKSGHDTVSWYQQALGQGPQFIFQYYEEEERQRGNFPDRFSGHQFPNYSSELNVNALLLGDSALYLCASSSGRGEGYGYTFGSGTRLTVV.

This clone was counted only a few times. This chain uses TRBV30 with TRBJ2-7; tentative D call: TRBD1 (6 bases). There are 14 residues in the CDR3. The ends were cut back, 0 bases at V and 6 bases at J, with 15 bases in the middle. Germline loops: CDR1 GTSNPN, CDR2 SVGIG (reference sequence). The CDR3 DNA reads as TGTGCCTGGAGTGTCGTCCAGGGGCGATTCGAGCAGTACTTC. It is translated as CAWSVVQGRFEQYF.

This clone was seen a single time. The CDR3 DNA reads TGTGCCAGCAGCTTAATCGAGGGCCCGAACACTGAAGCTTTCTTT. Translation gives CASSLIEGPNTEAFF. This rearrangement joins TRBV11-2 to TRBJ1-1, with unresolved D. The CDR3 loop spans 15 amino acids. V lost 2 bases and J lost 1, with 11 bases in between. In germline, CDR1 is SGHAT, CDR2 FQNNGV.